This T cell receptor beta chain was profiled in a study of radiation and T cells in renal cell carcinoma. Whole-study context: Nephrectomy followed 15 Gy stereotactic body radiation by 4 weeks.

CDR1 and CDR2 (germline): LNHDA, SQIVND (reference sequence). Trimming pared 0 bases from V and 7 bases from J, leaving 12 bases between. The CDR3 loop spans 14 amino acids. Regarding the study as a whole: In blood, top tumor clones expanded by 2 weeks, shrinking by 4. Baseline intratumoral clonotype presence is unknown without pretreatment biopsies.

The time point here: blood 2 weeks post-SBRT. Indicated treatment: 15 Gy SBRT to primary tumor, nephrectomy 4 weeks later. Serial blood draws occurred at baseline and 2 and 4 weeks post-SBRT. About this clone itself: Its antigen is undetermined.

TCRdb keeps only in-frame clones here, not all; method: immunoSEQ multiplex PCR. This sample yields more than 150,000 clones, of which roughly 86% are seen a single time; 10% to 15% belongs to the top ten. The sample here was blood, taken from a patient whose treatment included radiotherapy and nephrectomy. The clonotype comes from a woman aged 50 to 65 with renal cell carcinoma. The gene calls are TRBV19 and TRBJ1-1; the D gene is possibly TRBD1 (5 bases). The CDR3 DNA reads as TGTGCCAGTAGTATAGAATCGGGACCGTTTGAAGCTTTCTTT. This gives the protein CASSIESGPFEAFF.